These T cell receptor beta chains were read from a single sample in a study of blood T cell repertoires in COVID-19. TCRdb's copy holds only in-frame clones and misses some; the assay was immunoSEQ multiplex PCR. Of 150,000 to 200,000 clones listed, around 82% are singletons. The sample was peripheral blood. Every receptor here comes from a woman over 75 with acute or convalescent COVID-19. Both conserved end residues are part of each CDR3. D genes are given only for firm matches. The size entry is marked missing in some rows and otherwise reads once, few, many or a size class.

CDR3aa | CDR3nt | v_gene | abundance | j_gene | d_gene
CASSEGQPGELFF | TGTGCCAGCAGCGAGGGACAACCCGGGGAGCTGTTTTTT | TRBV7-2 | - | TRBJ2-2 | -
CASRTGTSGYEQYF | TGTGCCAGCAGGACCGGGACTAGCGGATACGAGCAGTACTTC | TRBV2 | - | TRBJ2-7 | TRBD2
CASSVDSLNTEAFF | TGCGCCAGCAGCGTGGACAGCTTGAACACTGAAGCTTTCTTT | TRBV5-1 | - | TRBJ1-1 | -
CATSDPLAGAGNEQFF | TGTGCCACCAGTGATCCACTAGCGGGAGCGGGTAATGAGCAGTTCTTC | TRBV24-1 | - | TRBJ2-1 | TRBD2
CASRLAGFGDTQYF | TGTGCCAGCAGACTAGCGGGATTTGGAGATACGCAGTATTTT | TRBV25-1 | - | TRBJ2-3 | TRBD2
CASSLVRDDTEAFF | TGCGCCAGCAGCTTGGTCCGGGATGACACTGAAGCTTTCTTT | TRBV5-1 | - | TRBJ1-1 | -
CASSSGTPDTQYF | TGTGCCAGCAGTTCCGGGACTCCAGATACGCAGTATTTT | TRBV12-3/TRBV12-4 | - | TRBJ2-3 | -
CASSPGGYSNQPQHF | TGTGCCAGCAGCCCAGGTGGGTATAGCAATCAGCCCCAGCATTTT | TRBV9 | - | TRBJ1-5 | -
CASSDGLAGGMTQYF | TGTGCCAGCAGTGATGGCCTAGCGGGGGGCATGACCCAGTACTTC | TRBV25-1 | - | TRBJ2-5 | TRBD2
CASLRDYGATNEKLFF | TGTGCCAGCCTCCGGGACTATGGCGCAACTAATGAAAAACTGTTTTTT | TRBV6-6 | - | TRBJ1-4 | -
CAISAGGAGEETQYF | TGTGCCATCAGTGCCGGCGGAGCGGGGGAAGAGACCCAGTACTTC | TRBV10-3 | - | TRBJ2-5 | TRBD2
CASSQLLAGATSLETQYF | TGCGCCAGCAGCCAACTACTAGCGGGGGCCACAAGCCTAGAGACCCAGTACTTC | TRBV4-3 | - | TRBJ2-5 | TRBD2
CATRNGGYTGELFF | TGTGCCACCCGCAACGGGGGATACACCGGGGAGCTGTTTTTT | TRBV6-5 | few | TRBJ2-2 | -
CASTPGTVLFF | TGTGCCAGCACCCCCGGGACAGTCCTCTTTTTT | TRBV2 | - | TRBJ1-4 | TRBD1
CASSLGGFGAPEHF | TGTGCCAGCAGCTTAGGGGGTTTTGGGGCCCCTGAACACTTC | TRBV13 | - | TRBJ2-4 | -
CASSIYRNTEAFF | TGTGCCAGTAGTATCTACAGAAACACTGAAGCTTTCTTT | TRBV19 | - | TRBJ1-1 | -
CATSRDYGAVETQYF | TGTGCCACCAGCAGAGATTATGGGGCCGTGGAGACCCAGTACTTC | TRBV15 | - | TRBJ2-5 | -
CASTSGQTLDGPQHF | TGTGCCAGTACCTCGGGACAGACGCTGGACGGGCCCCAGCATTTT | TRBV19 | few | TRBJ1-5 | TRBD1
CASSPVHRSSYNSPLHF | TGTGCCAGCTCACCAGTCCACAGGAGCTCCTATAATTCACCCCTCCACTTT | TRBV18 | - | TRBJ1-6 | -
CASSITRQGSNEKLFF | TGTGCCAGCAGCATCACCCGACAGGGGTCTAATGAAAAACTGTTTTTT | TRBV11-2 | - | TRBJ1-4 | TRBD1
CASSLMGHSYEQYF | TGTGCCAGCAGCTTAATGGGACACTCCTACGAGCAGTACTTC | TRBV7-9 | - | TRBJ2-7 | -
CASSLTGGLGGYTF | TGTGCCAGCAGCTTGACGGGGGGGCTGGGTGGCTACACCTTC | TRBV7-2 | - | TRBJ1-2 | -
CASSPGQGTEAFF | TGTGCCAGCAGCCCGGGACAGGGCACTGAAGCTTTCTTT | TRBV5-4 | many | TRBJ1-1 | TRBD1
CASSRGGPYEQYF | TGTGCCAGCAGCAGGGGGGGGCCCTACGAGCAGTACTTC | TRBV13 | - | TRBJ2-7 | -
CASGQRTGAGNTIYF | TGTGCCAGCGGACAACGGACAGGGGCTGGAAACACCATATATTTT | TRBV4-2 | - | TRBJ1-3 | TRBD1
CASSLSGAAPDNEQFF | TGTGCCAGCAGCTTAAGTGGGGCTGCCCCCGACAATGAGCAGTTCTTC | TRBV7-3 | - | TRBJ2-1 | -
CATSDSTGVGNYGYTF | TGTGCCACCAGTGATTCGACAGGGGTAGGGAACTATGGCTACACCTTC | TRBV24-1 | - | TRBJ1-2 | TRBD1
CAWSRISGRNEQFF | TGTGCCTGGAGTAGGATTAGCGGGAGAAATGAGCAGTTCTTC | TRBV30 | - | TRBJ2-1 | TRBD2
CASSLSGGAGYNEQFF | TGTGCCAGCAGCTTAAGTGGGGGGGCCGGCTACAATGAGCAGTTCTTC | TRBV7-2 | - | TRBJ2-1 | -
CASSSSRTGDYEQYF | TGTGCCAGCAGTTCCTCCCGGACAGGGGACTACGAGCAGTACTTC | TRBV7-2 | - | TRBJ2-7 | TRBD1
CASSSTGTGPTGELFF | TGTGCCAGCAGCTCTACCGGGACAGGGCCCACCGGGGAGCTGTTTTTT | TRBV11-3 | - | TRBJ2-2 | TRBD1
CASSSPGSTEAFF | TGTGCCAGCAGCTCACCCGGGTCCACTGAAGCTTTCTTT | TRBV7-6 | - | TRBJ1-1 | -
CASSFSAERADTQYF | TGTGCCAGCAGCTTTAGCGCCGAGAGAGCAGATACGCAGTATTTT | TRBV7-2 | - | TRBJ2-3 | -
CATSRAWGGTEAFF | TGTGCCACCAGTAGGGCCTGGGGAGGCACTGAAGCTTTCTTT | TRBV24-1 | - | TRBJ1-1 | -
CASSQAGQPQHF | TGTGCCAGCAGCCAGGCGGGACAGCCCCAGCATTTT | TRBV3-1/TRBV3-2 | - | TRBJ1-5 | -
CASSGTGGSNSPLHF | TGTGCCAGTAGTGGCACAGGGGGCTCCAATTCACCCCTCCACTTT | TRBV19 | - | TRBJ1-6 | TRBD1
CASKTGETNTEAFF | TGCGCCAGCAAGACAGGGGAGACGAACACTGAAGCTTTCTTT | TRBV5-1 | - | TRBJ1-1 | TRBD1
CSVPVQGNLIAKNIQYF | TGCAGCGTCCCCGTACAGGGGAACCTAATAGCCAAAAACATTCAGTACTTC | TRBV29-1 | - | TRBJ2-4 | TRBD1
CASKIVGQSNTEAFF | TGTGCCAGCAAAATAGTCGGACAGTCGAACACTGAAGCTTTCTTT | TRBV27 | - | TRBJ1-1 | -
CSASDSGGGTDTQYF | TGCAGTGCTAGTGACTCCGGGGGTGGCACAGATACGCAGTATTTT | TRBV20-1 | many | TRBJ2-3 | -
CASSLGGTDGYTF | TGTGCCAGCAGCTTAGGCGGGACAGATGGCTACACCTTC | TRBV11-2 | once | TRBJ1-2 | TRBD1
CASSFRDRGTEAFF | TGTGCCAGCAGTTTCCGGGACAGGGGAACTGAAGCTTTCTTT | TRBV6-5 | - | TRBJ1-1 | TRBD1
CASSWDRAAPF | TGTGCCAGCAGTTGGGACAGGGCGGCCCCCTTC | TRBV12-3/TRBV12-4 | once | TRBJ1-2 | TRBD1
CASSLQNSPLHF | TGTGCCAGCAGCTTACAAAATTCACCCCTCCACTTT | TRBV7-9 | few | TRBJ1-6 | -
CASSTLRAATNEKLFF | TGTGCCAGCAGTACTTTGAGGGCCGCTACTAATGAAAAACTGTTTTTT | TRBV27 | - | TRBJ1-4 | -
CASSYREGYEQYF | TGTGCCAGCAGTTACAGGGAGGGATACGAGCAGTACTTC | TRBV6-5 | - | TRBJ2-7 | TRBD2
CASSPTGIANEKLFF | TGTGCCAGCAGTCCAACAGGGATAGCTAATGAAAAACTGTTTTTT | TRBV6-2/TRBV6-3 | once | TRBJ1-4 | -
CASSLEGANTEAFF | TGCGCCAGCAGCTTGGAGGGAGCGAACACTGAAGCTTTCTTT | TRBV5-1 | - | TRBJ1-1 | -
CASNNGAATYEQYF | TGTGCCAGCAACAACGGAGCCGCCACCTACGAGCAGTACTTC | TRBV9 | - | TRBJ2-7 | -
CASSQDRANPYGYTF | TGTGCCAGCTCACAGGACAGGGCGAACCCCTATGGCTACACCTTC | TRBV18 | - | TRBJ1-2 | TRBD1
CASSPSGTGTYEQYF | TGTGCCAGCTCACCATCCGGGACAGGGACCTACGAGCAGTACTTC | TRBV18 | - | TRBJ2-7 | TRBD1
CASSLGGSSSYNEQFF | TGCGCCAGCAGCTTGGGCGGCAGTAGCTCCTACAATGAGCAGTTCTTC | TRBV5-1 | - | TRBJ2-1 | -
CASSTVSRNVLTF | TGTGCCAGCAGCACAGTCTCCCGTAACGTCCTGACTTTC | TRBV6-5 | - | TRBJ2-6 | -